The T cell receptor (beta chain) under discussion was sequenced for a study of cytomegalovirus exposure and HLA in healthy donors. Findings of the study overall: The dataset shows that most TCR sequences were rare, while some public TCRs occurred in many donors.

This CDR3 spans 15 amino acids. Germline assignment: CDR1 SGHVS and CDR2 FNYEAQ. J gave up 1 base and V 5 bases, and 5 bases lay outside the gene matches. With regard to this clone: Its cognate antigen is unknown.

Sequencing was performed with immunoSEQ multiplex PCR; in TCRdb, only in-frame clones are kept and a portion is missing. The sample lists some 200,000 clones, 80% to 85% occurring once. Sample: PBMCs. The rearrangement joins TRBV7-6 to TRBJ2-5, with 9 bases aligning to TRBD1. This receptor was identified in a woman younger than 30 in good health and CMV-seropositive. CDR3 coding DNA: TGTGCCAGCAGCGTCGGGACAGGGTTCCAAGAGACCCAGTACTTC. Encoded protein: CASSVGTGFQETQYF.